This is a list of T cell receptor beta chains from one sample in a study of T cell responses to AZD1222 COVID-19 vaccine. TCRdb keeps only in-frame clones here, not all; method: immunoSEQ multiplex PCR. This table has tens of thousands of clones, roughly 80% appearing once. Sample: peripheral blood, taken on day 0 of AZD1222 vaccination. The receptor source for this set is an adult in good health. The CDR3 runs from the conserved cysteine through the conserved F or W. The D gene is left open where the match is weak. Some rows mark clone size as missing; the rest say once, few, many or name a class of expanded clone.

J | length | size | D | V | CDR3 | DNA
TRBJ2-7 | 18 | NA | TRBD2 | TRBV5-1 | CASGESENIGTTSYEQYF | TGCGCCAGCGGCGAGAGCGAAAACATCGGGACTACCTCCTACGAGCAGTACTTC
TRBJ2-2 | 15 | medium-sized | TRBD1 | TRBV18 | CASSPPGQGPGELFF | TGTGCCAGCTCACCACCAGGACAGGGTCCCGGGGAGCTGTTTTTT
TRBJ2-7 | 13 | once | TRBD2 | TRBV6-5 | CASLREGWYEQYF | TGTGCCAGCCTAAGGGAGGGCTGGTACGAGCAGTACTTC
TRBJ1-1 | 17 | medium-sized | NA | TRBV5-1 | CASSLGVGTGRGTEAFF | TGCGCCAGCAGCCTAGGAGTTGGTACAGGGAGGGGCACTGAAGCTTTCTTT
TRBJ1-2 | 17 | once | NA | TRBV4-3 | CASSQGGSGASFYGYTF | TGCGCCAGCAGCCAAGGGGGTTCGGGGGCATCGTTCTATGGCTACACCTTC
TRBJ1-1 | 14 | NA | TRBD1 | TRBV5-5 | CASSLGQGRTEAFF | TGTGCCAGCAGCTTGGGACAGGGCAGGACTGAAGCTTTCTTT
TRBJ2-7 | 13 | NA | NA | TRBV12-1 | CASSAGVRSEQYF | TGTGCCAGCAGCGCCGGGGTTCGGTCTGAGCAGTACTTC
TRBJ2-1 | 14 | NA | NA | TRBV19 | CASKLAGRSNEQFF | TGTGCCAGTAAGTTGGCGGGGCGGAGCAATGAGCAGTTCTTC
TRBJ2-7 | 14 | once | TRBD2 | TRBV7-9 | CASSSAGGSGEQYF | TGTGCCAGCAGCTCAGCGGGAGGGTCCGGCGAGCAGTACTTC
TRBJ2-1 | 16 | NA | TRBD2 | TRBV4-3 | CASSLGPGLEPNEQFF | TGCGCCAGCAGCCTTGGTCCGGGACTAGAACCCAATGAGCAGTTCTTC
TRBJ2-1 | 14 | NA | TRBD2 | TRBV2 | CASSERGEGYEQFF | TGTGCCAGCAGTGAACGTGGGGAGGGCTATGAGCAGTTCTTC
TRBJ1-3 | 16 | medium-sized | NA | TRBV6-1 | CASSESPGSSGNTIYF | TGTGCCAGCAGTGAAAGCCCGGGAAGCTCTGGAAACACCATATATTTT
TRBJ1-2 | 16 | NA | NA | TRBV11-3 | CASSLFSHFGNYGYTF | TGTGCCAGCAGCTTATTCAGCCACTTTGGTAACTATGGCTACACCTTC
TRBJ2-5 | 15 | NA | TRBD1 | TRBV29-1 | CSGLDRGRTPETQYF | TGCAGCGGGCTGGACAGGGGGCGGACACCAGAGACCCAGTACTTC
TRBJ1-1 | 14 | NA | NA | TRBV7-8 | CATRTTAENTEAFF | TGTGCCACCCGGACAACCGCGGAGAACACTGAAGCTTTCTTT
TRBJ2-1 | 17 | NA | NA | TRBV21-1 | CASSKEGDRGRSNEQFF | TGTGCCAGCAGCAAAGAGGGGGACAGGGGAAGGAGCAATGAGCAGTTCTTC